This T cell receptor (beta chain) is drawn from a study of shared clonotypes between healthy human individuals. Assay used: immunoSEQ multiplex PCR; TCRdb lists only in-frame clones, some missing. The sample includes a few million clones, around nine tenths of them seen just once. Germline V gives CDR1 PRHDT, CDR2 FYEKMQ (reference sequence). Trimming left V 0 bases short and J 3 bases short, with 9 bases between. The CDR3 is 15 residues long. The gene calls are TRBV13 and TRBJ2-1, with D perhaps matching TRBD2 (6 bases). This TCR was sampled from a man in his late teens or twenties in good health. The sample comprised naive CD4+ T cells sorted from blood. Regarding subset: CD45RA+ positively selected. The DNA of the CDR3 is TGTGCCAGCAGCTTAGGAGGGGAGGTCTACAATGAGCAGTTCTTC. As protein: CASSLGGEVYNEQFF.